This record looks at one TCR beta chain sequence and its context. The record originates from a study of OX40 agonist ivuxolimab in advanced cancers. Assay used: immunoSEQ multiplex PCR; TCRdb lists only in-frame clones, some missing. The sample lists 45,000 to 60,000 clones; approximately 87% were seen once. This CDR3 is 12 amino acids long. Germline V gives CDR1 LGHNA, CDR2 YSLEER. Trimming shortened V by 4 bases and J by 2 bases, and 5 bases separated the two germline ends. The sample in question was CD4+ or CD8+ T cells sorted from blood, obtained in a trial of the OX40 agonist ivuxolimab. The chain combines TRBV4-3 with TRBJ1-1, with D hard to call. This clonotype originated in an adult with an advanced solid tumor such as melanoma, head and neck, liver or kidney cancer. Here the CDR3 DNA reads TGCGCCAGCAGCCTTTCCAACACTGAAGCTTTCTTT. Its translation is CASSLSNTEAFF.